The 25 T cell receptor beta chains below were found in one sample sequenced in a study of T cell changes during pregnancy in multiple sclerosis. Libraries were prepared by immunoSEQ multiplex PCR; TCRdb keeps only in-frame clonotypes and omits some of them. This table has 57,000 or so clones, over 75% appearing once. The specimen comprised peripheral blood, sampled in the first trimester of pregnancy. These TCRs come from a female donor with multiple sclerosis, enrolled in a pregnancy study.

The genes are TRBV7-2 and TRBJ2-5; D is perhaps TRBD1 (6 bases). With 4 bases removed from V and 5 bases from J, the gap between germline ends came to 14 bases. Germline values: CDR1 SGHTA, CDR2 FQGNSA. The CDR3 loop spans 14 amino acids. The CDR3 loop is CASSSYREVETQYF. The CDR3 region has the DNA TGTGCCAGCAGCTCATACAGGGAAGTGGAGACCCAGTACTTC.

The CDR3 region is CASSSGTGSYEQYF. CDR3 bases: TGTGCCAGCAGCTCCGGGACAGGGAGCTACGAGCAGTACTTC. V is TRBV7-2 and J is TRBJ2-7; TRBD1 aligns across 9 bases. CDR3 length: 14 amino acids. The V gene end was trimmed by 4 bases and the J gene end by 3 bases; junction bases not matched to a gene: 4. CDR1 is SGHTA and CDR2 is FQGNSA in the germline V gene.

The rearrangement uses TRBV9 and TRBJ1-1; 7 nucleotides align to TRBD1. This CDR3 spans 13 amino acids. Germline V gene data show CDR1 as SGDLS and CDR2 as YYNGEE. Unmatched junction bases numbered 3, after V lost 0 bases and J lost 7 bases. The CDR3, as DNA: TGTGCCAGCAGCGTAGTAGGGGGCGGTGAAGCTTTCTTT. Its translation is CASSVVGGGEAFF.

The CDR3 bases are TGTGCCAGCAGCTTGACGACAGGGGGCGGCTCTGGGGCCAACGTCCTGACTTTC. Protein sequence: CASSLTTGGGSGANVLTF. The chain employs TRBV5-5 and TRBJ2-6, with 10 bases lining up with TRBD1. The trim removed 1 base at V and 0 bases at J, leaving 4 bases unmatched. CDR1 is SGHKS and CDR2 is YYEKEE in the germline V gene (reference sequence). The length of the CDR3 is 18 residues.

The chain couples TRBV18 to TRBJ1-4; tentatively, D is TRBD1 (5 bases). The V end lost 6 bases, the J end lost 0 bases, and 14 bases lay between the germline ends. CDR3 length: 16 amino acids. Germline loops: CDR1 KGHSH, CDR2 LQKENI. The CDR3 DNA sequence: TGTGCCAGCTCGCGGGACCGAATGACAACTAATGAAAAACTGTTTTTT. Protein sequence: CASSRDRMTTNEKLFF.

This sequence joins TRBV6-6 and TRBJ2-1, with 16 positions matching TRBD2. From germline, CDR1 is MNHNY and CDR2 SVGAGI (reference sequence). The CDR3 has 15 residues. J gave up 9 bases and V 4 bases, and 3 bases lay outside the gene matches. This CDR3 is CASSLGLAGGGEQFF. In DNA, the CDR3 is TGTGCCAGCAGTTTGGGACTAGCGGGAGGGGGTGAGCAGTTCTTC.

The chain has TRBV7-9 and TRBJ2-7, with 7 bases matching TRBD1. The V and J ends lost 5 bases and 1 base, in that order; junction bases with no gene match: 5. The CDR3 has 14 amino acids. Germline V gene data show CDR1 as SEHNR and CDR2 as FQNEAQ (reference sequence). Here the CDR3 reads CASSIDRASYEQYF. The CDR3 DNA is TGTGCCAGCAGCATCGACAGGGCGTCCTACGAGCAGTACTTC.

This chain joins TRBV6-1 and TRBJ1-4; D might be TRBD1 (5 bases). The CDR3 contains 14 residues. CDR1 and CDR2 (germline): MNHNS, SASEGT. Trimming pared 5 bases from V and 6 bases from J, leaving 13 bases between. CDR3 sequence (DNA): TGTGCCAGCAGTCCCCAGGACACGTATGAAAAACTGTTTTTT. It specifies CASSPQDTYEKLFF.

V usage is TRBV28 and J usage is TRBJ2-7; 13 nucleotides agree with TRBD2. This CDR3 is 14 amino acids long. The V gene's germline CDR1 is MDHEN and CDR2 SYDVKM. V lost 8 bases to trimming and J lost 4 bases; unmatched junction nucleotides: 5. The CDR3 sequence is CASRTSGRRYEQYF. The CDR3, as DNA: TGTGCCAGCCGGACTAGCGGGAGAAGGTACGAGCAGTACTTC.

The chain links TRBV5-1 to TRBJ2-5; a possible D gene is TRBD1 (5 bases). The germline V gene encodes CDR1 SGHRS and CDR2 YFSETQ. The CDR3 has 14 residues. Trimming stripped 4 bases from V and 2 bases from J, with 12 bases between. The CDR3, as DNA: TGCGCCAGCAGCATAGGACAAAGTCAAGAGACCCAGTACTTC. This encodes CASSIGQSQETQYF.

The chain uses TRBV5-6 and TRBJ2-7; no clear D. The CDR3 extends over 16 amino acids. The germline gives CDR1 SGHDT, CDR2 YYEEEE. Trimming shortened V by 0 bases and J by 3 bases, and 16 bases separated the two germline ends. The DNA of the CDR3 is TGTGCCAGCAGCTTGGCATTGATAAAGATAGACTACGAGCAGTACTTC. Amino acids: CASSLALIKIDYEQYF.

CDR3 DNA sequence: TGTGCCAGCACGGCAGGGCATTCTTACGAGCAGTACTTC. This sequence encodes CASTAGHSYEQYF. The chain joins TRBV27 to TRBJ2-7; possibly TRBD1 for D (5 bases). CDR3 length: 13 residues. Germline CDR1 reads MNHEY; CDR2 reads SMNVEV (reference sequence). Trimming shortened V by 7 bases and J by 4 bases, and 14 bases separated the two germline ends.

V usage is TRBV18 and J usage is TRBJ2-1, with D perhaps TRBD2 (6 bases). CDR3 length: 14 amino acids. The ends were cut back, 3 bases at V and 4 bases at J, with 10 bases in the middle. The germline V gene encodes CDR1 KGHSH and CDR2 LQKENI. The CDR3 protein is CASSPSAGYNEQFF. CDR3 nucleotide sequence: TGTGCCAGCTCACCTTCGGCGGGATACAATGAGCAGTTCTTC.

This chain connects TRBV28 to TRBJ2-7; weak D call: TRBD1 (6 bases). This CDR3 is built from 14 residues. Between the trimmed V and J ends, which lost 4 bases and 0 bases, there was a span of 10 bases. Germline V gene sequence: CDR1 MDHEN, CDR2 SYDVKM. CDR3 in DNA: TGTGCCAGCAGTTCGTACAGGGCCTCCTACGAGCAGTACTTC. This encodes CASSSYRASYEQYF.

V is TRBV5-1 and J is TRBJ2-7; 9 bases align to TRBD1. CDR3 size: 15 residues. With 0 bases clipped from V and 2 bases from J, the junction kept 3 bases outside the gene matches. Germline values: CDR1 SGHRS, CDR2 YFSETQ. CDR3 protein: CASSLGTGVPYEQYF. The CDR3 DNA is TGCGCCAGCAGCTTGGGGACAGGGGTACCCTACGAGCAGTACTTC.

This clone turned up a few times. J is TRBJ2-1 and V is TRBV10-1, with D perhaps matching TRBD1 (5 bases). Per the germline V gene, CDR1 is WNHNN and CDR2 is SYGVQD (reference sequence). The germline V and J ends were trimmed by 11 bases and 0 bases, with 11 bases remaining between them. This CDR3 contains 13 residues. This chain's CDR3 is CAAGAASYNEQFF. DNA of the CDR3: TGCGCCGCTGGGGCTGCCTCCTACAATGAGCAGTTCTTC.

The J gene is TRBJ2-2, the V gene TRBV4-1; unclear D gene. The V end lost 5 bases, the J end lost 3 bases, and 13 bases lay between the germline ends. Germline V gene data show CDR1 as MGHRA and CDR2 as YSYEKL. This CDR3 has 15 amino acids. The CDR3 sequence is CASSIKAVDTGELFF. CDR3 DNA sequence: TGCGCCAGCAGCATCAAGGCGGTCGACACCGGGGAGCTGTTTTTT.

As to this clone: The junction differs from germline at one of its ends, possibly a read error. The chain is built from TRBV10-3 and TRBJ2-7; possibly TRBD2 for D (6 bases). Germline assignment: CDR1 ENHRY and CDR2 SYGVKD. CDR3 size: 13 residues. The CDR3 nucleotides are TGTGCCATCAGTGAGTTAAGGGGAACGGGGGAAGATTTC. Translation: CAISELRGTGEDF.

The CDR3 here is CASSLSEAFF. The CDR3 DNA reads as TGTGCCAGCAGTTTATCGGAAGCTTTCTTT. This rearrangement joins TRBV28 to TRBJ1-1; D is unclear. Germline V lookup: CDR1 MDHEN, CDR2 SYDVKM. The V end was cut by 1 base, the J end by 8 bases, with 2 bases between. This CDR3 contains 10 residues.

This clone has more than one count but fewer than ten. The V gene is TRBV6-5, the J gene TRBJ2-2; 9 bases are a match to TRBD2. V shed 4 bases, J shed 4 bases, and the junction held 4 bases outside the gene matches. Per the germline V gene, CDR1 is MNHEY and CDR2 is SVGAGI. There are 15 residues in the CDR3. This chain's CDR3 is CASSFSGSFTGELFF. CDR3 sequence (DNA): TGTGCCAGCAGTTTTAGCGGGAGTTTCACCGGGGAGCTGTTTTTT.

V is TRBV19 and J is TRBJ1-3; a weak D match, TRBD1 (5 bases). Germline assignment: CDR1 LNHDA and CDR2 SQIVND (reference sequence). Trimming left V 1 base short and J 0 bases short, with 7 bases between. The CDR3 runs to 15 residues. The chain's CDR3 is CASSIGQLSGNTIYF. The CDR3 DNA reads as TGTGCCAGTAGTATAGGACAGCTCTCTGGAAACACCATATATTTT.

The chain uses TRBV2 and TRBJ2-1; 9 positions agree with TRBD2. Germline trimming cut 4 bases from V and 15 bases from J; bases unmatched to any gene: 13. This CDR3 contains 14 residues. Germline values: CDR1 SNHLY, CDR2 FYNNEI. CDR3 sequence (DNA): TGTGCCAGCAGTGGATCTATACACGGGACTAGCACGTTCTTC. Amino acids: CASSGSIHGTSTFF.

Written as DNA, the CDR3 is TGTGCCAGCATAAGGCCAGGGGGATTGGGGAACACTGAAGCTTTCTTT. Protein sequence: CASIRPGGLGNTEAFF. The chain employs TRBV28 and TRBJ1-1; 7 bases are shared with TRBD1. The CDR3 contains 16 residues. CDR1 and CDR2 (germline): MDHEN, SYDVKM. Unmatched junction bases numbered 12, after V lost 7 bases and J lost 1 base.

In DNA, the CDR3 is TGTGCCAGCAGTTTATGGGGGGAAAGCAATCAGCCCCAGCATTTT. As protein: CASSLWGESNQPQHF. The chain couples TRBV27 to TRBJ1-5, with D possibly TRBD1 on 5 matching bases. Germline-derived CDR1 and CDR2 are MNHEY and SMNVEV (reference sequence). Trimming took off 1 base at V and 1 base at J, with 8 bases between the two ends. CDR3 size: 15 residues.

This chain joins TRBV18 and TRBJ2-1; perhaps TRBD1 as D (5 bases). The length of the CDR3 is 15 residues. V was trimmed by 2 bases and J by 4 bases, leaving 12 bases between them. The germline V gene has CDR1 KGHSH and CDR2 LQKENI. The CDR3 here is CASSPDSGPYNEQFF. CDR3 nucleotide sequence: TGTGCCAGCTCACCAGACAGTGGTCCATACAATGAGCAGTTCTTC.